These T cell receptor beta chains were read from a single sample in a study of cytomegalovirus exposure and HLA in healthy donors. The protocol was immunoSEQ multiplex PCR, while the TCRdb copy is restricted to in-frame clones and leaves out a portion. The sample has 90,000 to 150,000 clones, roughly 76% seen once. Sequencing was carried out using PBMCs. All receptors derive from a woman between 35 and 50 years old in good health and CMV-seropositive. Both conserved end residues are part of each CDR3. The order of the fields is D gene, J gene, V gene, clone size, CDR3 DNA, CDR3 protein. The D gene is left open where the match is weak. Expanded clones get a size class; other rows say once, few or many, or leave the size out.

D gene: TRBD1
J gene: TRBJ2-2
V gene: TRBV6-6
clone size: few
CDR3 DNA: TGTGCCAGCAGTCGAGGACAGGGTCGGAACACCGGGGAGCTGTTTTTT
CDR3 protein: CASSRGQGRNTGELFF

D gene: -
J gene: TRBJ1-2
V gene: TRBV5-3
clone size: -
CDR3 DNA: TGTGCCAGAAGTAAATATGTTAGAAGGCGCGGCGAGGGCTACACCTTC
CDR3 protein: CARSKYVRRRGEGYTF

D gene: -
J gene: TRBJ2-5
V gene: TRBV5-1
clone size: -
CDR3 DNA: TGCGCCAGCAGCTTCGTTGTGTCGAGAGAGACCCAGTACTTC
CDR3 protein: CASSFVVSRETQYF

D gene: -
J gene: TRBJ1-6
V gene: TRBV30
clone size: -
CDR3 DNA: TGTGCCTGGAGCACGACACGGGGGAATTCACCCCTCCACTTT
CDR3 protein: CAWSTTRGNSPLHF

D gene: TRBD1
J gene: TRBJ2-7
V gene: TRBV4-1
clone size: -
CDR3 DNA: TGCGCCAGCAGCCAAGATCCGGGACAGGATTTCTACGAGCAGTACTTC
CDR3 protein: CASSQDPGQDFYEQYF

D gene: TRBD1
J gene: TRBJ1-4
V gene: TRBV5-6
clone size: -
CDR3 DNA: TGTGCCAGCAGCTTGTACAGGGGAGACGAAAAACTGTTTTTT
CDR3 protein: CASSLYRGDEKLFF

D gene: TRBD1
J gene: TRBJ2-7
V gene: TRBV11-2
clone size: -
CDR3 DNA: TGTGCCAGCAGCTTCAGCGACAGGGGGGTGTACGAGCAGTACTTC
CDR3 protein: CASSFSDRGVYEQYF

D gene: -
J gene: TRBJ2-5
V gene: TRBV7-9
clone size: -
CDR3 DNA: TGTGCCAGCAGCTTAGATGGGGGGTTGGTCCAAGAGACCCAGTACTTC
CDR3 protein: CASSLDGGLVQETQYF

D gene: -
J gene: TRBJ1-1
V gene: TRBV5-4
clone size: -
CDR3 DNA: TGTGCCAGCAGCTTCGACAGAATTGGGGCTTTCTTT
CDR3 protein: CASSFDRIGAFF

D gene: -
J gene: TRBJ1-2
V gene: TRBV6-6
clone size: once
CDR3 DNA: TGTGCCAGCAGTTACGCCGCGGACACCTCTTGTGGCTACACCTTC
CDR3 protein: CASSYAADTSCGYTF

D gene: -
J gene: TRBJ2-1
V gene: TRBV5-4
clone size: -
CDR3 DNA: TGTGCCATCCCTGGGGGCACGAGCTCCTACAATGAGCAGTTCTTC
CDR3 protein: CAIPGGTSSYNEQFF

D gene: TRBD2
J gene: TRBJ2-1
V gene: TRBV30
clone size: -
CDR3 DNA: TGTGCCTGGAGTGTTGCGGGGGGGGCCTACAATGAGCAGTTCTTC
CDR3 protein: CAWSVAGGAYNEQFF

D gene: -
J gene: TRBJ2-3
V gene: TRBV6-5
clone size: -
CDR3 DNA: TGTGCCAGCAGTTACTCAATTCAGGTGGCTACGCAGTATTTT
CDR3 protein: CASSYSIQVATQYF

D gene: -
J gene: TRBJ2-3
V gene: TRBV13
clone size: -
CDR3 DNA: TGTGCCAGCAGCCGGCCTTCCTCTAGGGCGGGGTCTCAAACAGATACGCAGTATTTT
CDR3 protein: CASSRPSSRAGSQTDTQYF

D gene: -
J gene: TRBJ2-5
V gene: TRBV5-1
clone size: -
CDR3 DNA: TGCGCCAGCAGCTTGGCCGTACAGGGAATTGGACAAGAGACCCAGTACTTC
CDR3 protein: CASSLAVQGIGQETQYF

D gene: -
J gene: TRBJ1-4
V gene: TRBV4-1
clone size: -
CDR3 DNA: TGCGCCAGCGCTCGGGGAGCTAATGAAAAACTGTTTTTT
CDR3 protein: CASARGANEKLFF

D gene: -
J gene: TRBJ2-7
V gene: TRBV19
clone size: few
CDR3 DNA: TGTGCCAGTAGTATAGAAGCATCCTACGAGCAGTACTTC
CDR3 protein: CASSIEASYEQYF

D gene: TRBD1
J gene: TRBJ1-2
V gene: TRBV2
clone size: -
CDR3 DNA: TGTGCCAGCAGTGAGAACAGGGGGTCAGGAGGCTACACCTTC
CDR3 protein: CASSENRGSGGYTF

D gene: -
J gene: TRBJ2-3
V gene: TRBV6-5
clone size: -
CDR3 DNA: TGTGCCAGCAGATCTAACGGGGGGCTGGGGGATACGCAGTATTTT
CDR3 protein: CASRSNGGLGDTQYF

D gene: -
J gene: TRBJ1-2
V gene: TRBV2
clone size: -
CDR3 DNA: TGTGCCAGCAGTGAAAGCGGTGGCTACACCTTC
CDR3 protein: CASSESGGYTF

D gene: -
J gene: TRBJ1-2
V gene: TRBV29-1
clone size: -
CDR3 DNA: TGCAGCGTTGTTCAGGGAGGTAATGGCTACACCTTC
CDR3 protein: CSVVQGGNGYTF

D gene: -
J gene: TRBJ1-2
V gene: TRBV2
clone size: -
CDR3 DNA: TGTGCCAGCAGGCCTACAGGTCTAGGCCGTGGCTACACCTTC
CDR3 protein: CASRPTGLGRGYTF

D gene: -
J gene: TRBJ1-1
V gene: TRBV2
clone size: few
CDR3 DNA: TGTGCCAGCACTTTACAGCTAGGGGTGGGGACTGAAGCTTTCTTT
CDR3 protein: CASTLQLGVGTEAFF

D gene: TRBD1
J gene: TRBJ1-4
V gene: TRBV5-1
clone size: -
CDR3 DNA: TGCGCCAGCAGCTCCGGGACAGGGTACGAAAAACTGTTTTTT
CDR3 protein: CASSSGTGYEKLFF

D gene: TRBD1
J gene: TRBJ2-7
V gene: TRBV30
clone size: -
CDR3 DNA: TGTGCCTGGAGTCACGGGACAGGGGACGAGCAGTACTTC
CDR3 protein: CAWSHGTGDEQYF

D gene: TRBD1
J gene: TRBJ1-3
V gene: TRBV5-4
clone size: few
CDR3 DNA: TGTGCCAGCAGCACTCGGACAGGGGGGAACACCATATATTTT
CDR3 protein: CASSTRTGGNTIYF

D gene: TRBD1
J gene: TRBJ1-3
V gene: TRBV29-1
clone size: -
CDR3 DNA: TGCAGCGTTGTTGGGACAGAAGATGGAAACACCATATATTTT
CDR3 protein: CSVVGTEDGNTIYF

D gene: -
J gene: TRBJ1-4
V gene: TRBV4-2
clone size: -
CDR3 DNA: TGTGCCAGCAGCCTCGCCGGGGGGGGCCTCGAAAAACTGTTTTTT
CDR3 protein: CASSLAGGGLEKLFF

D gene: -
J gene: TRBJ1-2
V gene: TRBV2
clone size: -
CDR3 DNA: TGTGCCAGCAGTGAAGCGCCCCAGGGCAGTGGCTACACCTTC
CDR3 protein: CASSEAPQGSGYTF

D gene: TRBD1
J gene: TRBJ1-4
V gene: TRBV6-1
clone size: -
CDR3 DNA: TGTGCCAGCAGAGAACAGGGACAGGTGGGGGAAAAACTGTTTTTT
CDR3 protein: CASREQGQVGEKLFF

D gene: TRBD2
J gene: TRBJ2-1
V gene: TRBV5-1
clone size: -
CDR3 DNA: TGCGCCAGCAGCCGCGGGGGGGGCGGGGGCTACAATGAGCAGTTCTTC
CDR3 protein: CASSRGGGGGYNEQFF

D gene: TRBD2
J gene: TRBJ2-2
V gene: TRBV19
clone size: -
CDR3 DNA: TGTGCCAGTAGTATAGCGGGACTAGCGGGGGCCGGGGAGCTGTTTTTT
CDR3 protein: CASSIAGLAGAGELFF

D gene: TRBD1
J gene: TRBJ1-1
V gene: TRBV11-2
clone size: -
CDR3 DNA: TGTGCCAGCATCCAATACAGGGGGAGAAGGGAAAACACTGAAGCTTTCTTT
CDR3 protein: CASIQYRGRRENTEAFF

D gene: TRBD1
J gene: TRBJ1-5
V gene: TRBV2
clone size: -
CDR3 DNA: TGTGCCAGCAGGCCAGGGGGCGCGGGGCAGCCCCAGCATTTT
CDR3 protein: CASRPGGAGQPQHF

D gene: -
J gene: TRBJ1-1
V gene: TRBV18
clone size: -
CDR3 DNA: TGTGCCAGCTCACTCACGGAGGGCACTGAAGCTTTCTTT
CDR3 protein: CASSLTEGTEAFF

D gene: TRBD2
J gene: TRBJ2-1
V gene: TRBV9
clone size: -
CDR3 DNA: TGTGCCAGCAGCCCTCATCTAGCGGGGGGGATCTATGAGCAGTTCTTC
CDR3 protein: CASSPHLAGGIYEQFF

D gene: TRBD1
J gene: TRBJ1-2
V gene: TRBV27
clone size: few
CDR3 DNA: TGTGCCAGCGGAAGACAGGGGGCTGGCTATGGCTACACCTTC
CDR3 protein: CASGRQGAGYGYTF

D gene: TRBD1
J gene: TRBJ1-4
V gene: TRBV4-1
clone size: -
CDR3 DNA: TGCGCCAGCAGCCGGTTCGACAGGGGGGTGGGAAAACTGTTTTTT
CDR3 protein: CASSRFDRGVGKLFF

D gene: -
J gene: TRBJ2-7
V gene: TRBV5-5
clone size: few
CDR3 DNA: TGTGCCAGCAGCTTGACCCTCTCGACAGGAAACTACGAGCAGTACTTC
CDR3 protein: CASSLTLSTGNYEQYF

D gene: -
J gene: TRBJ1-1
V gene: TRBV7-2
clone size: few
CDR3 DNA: TGTGCCAGCAGCCCTCAGGGACAAACGAACACTGAAGCTTTCTTT
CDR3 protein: CASSPQGQTNTEAFF

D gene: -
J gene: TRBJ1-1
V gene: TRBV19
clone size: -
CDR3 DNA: TGTGCCAGTAGTAAACAGGGAGGGCGATTGAACACTGAAGCTTTCTTT
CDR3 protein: CASSKQGGRLNTEAFF